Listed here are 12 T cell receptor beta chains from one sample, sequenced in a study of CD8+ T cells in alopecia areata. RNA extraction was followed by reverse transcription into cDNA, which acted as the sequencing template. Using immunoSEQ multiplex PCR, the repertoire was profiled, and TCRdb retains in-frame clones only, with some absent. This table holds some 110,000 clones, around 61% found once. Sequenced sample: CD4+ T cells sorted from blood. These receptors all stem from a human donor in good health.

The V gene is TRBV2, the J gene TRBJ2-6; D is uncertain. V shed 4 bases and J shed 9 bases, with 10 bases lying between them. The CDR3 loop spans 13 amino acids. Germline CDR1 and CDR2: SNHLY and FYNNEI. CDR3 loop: CASSVQRGNVLTF. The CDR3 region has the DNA TGTGCCAGCAGTGTACAGAGAGGCAACGTCCTGACTTTC.

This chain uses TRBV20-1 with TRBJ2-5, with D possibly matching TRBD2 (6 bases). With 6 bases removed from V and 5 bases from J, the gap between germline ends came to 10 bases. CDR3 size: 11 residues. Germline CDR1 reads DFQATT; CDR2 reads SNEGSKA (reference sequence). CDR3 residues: CSAGTLETQYF. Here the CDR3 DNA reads TGCAGTGCGGGGACTTTGGAGACCCAGTACTTC.

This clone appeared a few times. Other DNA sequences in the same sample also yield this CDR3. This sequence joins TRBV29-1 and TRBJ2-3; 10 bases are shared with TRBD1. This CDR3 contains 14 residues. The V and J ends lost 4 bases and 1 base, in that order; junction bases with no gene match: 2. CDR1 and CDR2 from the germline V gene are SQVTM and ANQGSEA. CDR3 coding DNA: TGCAGCGTTGGAGGGACAGGGGGCACAGATACGCAGTATTTT. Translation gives CSVGGTGGTDTQYF.

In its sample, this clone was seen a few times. DNA of the CDR3: TGTGCCAGCGATCGTTCCGCCGGGGAGCTGTTTTTT. Translating it yields CASDRSAGELFF. This chain links TRBV2 with TRBJ2-2, with D hard to call. The CDR3 length is 12 residues. The germline V gene encodes CDR1 SNHLY and CDR2 FYNNEI. With 8 bases removed from V and 6 bases from J, the gap between germline ends came to 10 bases.

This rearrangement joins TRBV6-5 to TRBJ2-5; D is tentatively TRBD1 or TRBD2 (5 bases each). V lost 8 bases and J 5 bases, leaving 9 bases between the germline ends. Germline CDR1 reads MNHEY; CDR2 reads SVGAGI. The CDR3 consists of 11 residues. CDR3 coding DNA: TGTGCCAGCCGGGGCCGGGAGACCCAGTACTTC. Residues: CASRGRETQYF.

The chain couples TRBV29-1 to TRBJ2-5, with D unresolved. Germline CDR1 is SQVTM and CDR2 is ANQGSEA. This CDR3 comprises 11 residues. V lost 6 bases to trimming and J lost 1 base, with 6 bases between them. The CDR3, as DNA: TGCAGCGTCGGAGTCCAAGAGACCCAGTACTTC. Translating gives CSVGVQETQYF. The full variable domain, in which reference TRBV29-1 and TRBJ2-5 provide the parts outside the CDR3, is SAVISQKPSRDICQRGTSLTIQCQVDSQVTMMFWYRQQPGQSLTLIATANQGSEATYESGFVIDKFPISRPNLTFSTLTVSNMSPEDSSIYLCSVGVQETQYFGPGTRLLVL.

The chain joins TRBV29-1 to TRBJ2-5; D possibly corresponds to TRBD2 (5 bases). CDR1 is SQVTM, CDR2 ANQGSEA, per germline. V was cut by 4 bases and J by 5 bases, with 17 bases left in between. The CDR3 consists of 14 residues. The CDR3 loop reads CSVVGKLPLETQYF. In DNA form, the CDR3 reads TGCAGCGTTGTCGGGAAACTGCCCCTGGAGACCCAGTACTTC.

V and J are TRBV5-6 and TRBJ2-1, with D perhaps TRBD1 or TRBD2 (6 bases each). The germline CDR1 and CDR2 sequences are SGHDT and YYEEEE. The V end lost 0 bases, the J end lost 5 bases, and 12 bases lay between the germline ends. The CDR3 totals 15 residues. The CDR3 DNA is TGTGCCAGCAGCTTGGTACGGGGGCTGGACAATGAGCAGTTCTTC. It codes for CASSLVRGLDNEQFF.

CDR3 sequence (DNA): TGTGCCAGCTCCGCTAGCAGGGGAGACGAGCAGTACTTC. It yields the protein CASSASRGDEQYF. The genes are TRBV18 and TRBJ2-7; possibly TRBD1 for D (6 bases). The CDR3 consists of 13 residues. Trimming shortened V by 6 bases and J by 5 bases, and 14 bases separated the two germline ends. The germline CDR1 and CDR2 sequences are KGHSH and LQKENI.

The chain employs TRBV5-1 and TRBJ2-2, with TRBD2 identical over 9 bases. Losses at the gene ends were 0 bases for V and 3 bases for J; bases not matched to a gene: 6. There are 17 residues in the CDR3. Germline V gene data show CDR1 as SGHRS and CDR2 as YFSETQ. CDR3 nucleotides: TGCGCCAGCAGCTTGGCCTTAGCGGGGGCGGACACCGGGGAGCTGTTTTTT. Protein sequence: CASSLALAGADTGELFF.

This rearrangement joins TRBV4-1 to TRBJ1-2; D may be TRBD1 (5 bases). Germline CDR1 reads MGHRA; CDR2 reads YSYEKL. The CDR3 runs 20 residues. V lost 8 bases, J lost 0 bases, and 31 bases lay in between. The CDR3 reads CASGQATLRDPRQANYGYTF. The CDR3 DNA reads TGCGCCAGCGGGCAGGCTACCCTCCGGGACCCTCGTCAAGCTAACTATGGCTACACCTTC.

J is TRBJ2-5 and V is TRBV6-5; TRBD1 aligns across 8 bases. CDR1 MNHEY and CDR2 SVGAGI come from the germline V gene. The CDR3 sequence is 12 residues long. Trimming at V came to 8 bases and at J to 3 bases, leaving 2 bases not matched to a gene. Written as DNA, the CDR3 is TGTGCCAGCCAGACAGGGGAAGAGACCCAGTACTTC. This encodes CASQTGEETQYF.